A single sample gave rise to the 29 T cell receptor beta chains below, sequenced in a study of GPR56 and killer-like receptors on CD4 memory cells. From the reads, TCRdb lists one entry per CDR3 protein and no DNA. The sample is made up of approximately 2,900 distinct CDR3 sequences, and the top ten hold around 3% of it. Sorting by FACS used killer cell lectin-like receptor and GPR56 expression to define five CD4+ populations. The source material was memory CD4+ T cells from blood. All receptors derive from a human donor in good health.

CDR3: CASSQSGAGNQPQHF. The J gene is TRBJ1-5, the V gene TRBV28. The germline CDR1 and CDR2 sequences are MDHEN and SYDVKM. The CDR3 runs to 15 residues.

V is TRBV20-1 and J is TRBJ1-1; TCRdb gives TRBD1 as the D gene, but with no DNA this cannot be confirmed. Per germline, CDR1 DFQATT and CDR2 SNEGSKA (reference sequence). This CDR3 has 14 amino acids. The CDR3 sequence: CSARRGQMNTEAFF.

By frequency, this clonotype registers medium-sized (0.01 to 0.1%). The chain couples TRBV27 to TRBJ1-1. In germline, CDR1 is MNHEY, CDR2 SMNVEV (reference sequence). CDR3 size: 12 residues. The CDR3: CASTRAHTEAFF.

This clonotype ranks as medium-sized in terms of frequency. The chain is built from TRBV7-2 and TRBJ2-7; lacking DNA, the TRBD2 call made by TCRdb goes unchecked. Germline V gene lookup returns CDR1 SGHTA and CDR2 FQGNSA. The CDR3 has 15 residues. CDR3 residues: CASSSSSSAFYEQYF.

The chain joins TRBV7-9 to TRBJ2-1; the D call from TCRdb, TRBD2, cannot be confirmed without DNA. The CDR3 spans 16 residues. From germline, CDR1 is SEHNR and CDR2 FQNEAQ (reference sequence). The CDR3 loop reads CASSQGLPKSWDEQFF.

In terms of frequency, this clonotype is large. V is TRBV5-4 and J is TRBJ1-2; TCRdb's D call, TRBD1, is unchecked because there is no DNA. The germline CDR1 and CDR2 sequences are SGHNT and YYREEE (reference sequence). This CDR3 has 14 residues. The CDR3 sequence is CASSSGAVGYGYTF. Combining the CDR3 with reference TRBV5-4 and TRBJ1-2 gives the whole variable domain ETGVTQSPTHLIKTRGQQVTLRCSSQSGHNTVSWYQQALGQGPQFIFQYYREEENGRGNFPPRFSGLQFPNYSSELNVNALELDDSALYLCASSSGAVGYGYTFGSGTRLTVV.

This clonotype is identified as medium-sized from frequency. The chain has TRBV29-1 and TRBJ1-6; the TCRdb call, TRBD1, lacks DNA for checking. CDR1 and CDR2 (germline): SQVTM, ANQGSEA. CDR3 length equals 15 residues. CDR3 protein: CSVASGRGDNSPLHF.

In terms of frequency, this clonotype is medium-sized. The chain recombines TRBV29-1 with TRBJ2-1; lacking DNA, the TRBD2 call made by TCRdb goes unchecked. Germline-derived CDR1 and CDR2 are SQVTM and ANQGSEA. CDR3 length equals 15 residues. The CDR3 sequence is CSVETRLAADNEQFF.

By frequency, this clonotype registers medium-sized. The chain has TRBV29-1 and TRBJ1-1; TCRdb lists TRBD1, though no DNA is available to test this call. Germline V gives CDR1 SQVTM, CDR2 ANQGSEA. The CDR3 is made up of 12 amino acids. The CDR3 region is CSVGREGTEAFF.

Judged by frequency, this clonotype is large. This chain joins TRBV6-6 and TRBJ1-3; TCRdb reports TRBD1, a call that lacks DNA to check it against. Germline V CDR1 and CDR2: MNHNY, SVGAGI (reference sequence). CDR3 length equals 15 residues. CDR3 sequence reads: CASSTKGAEGNTIYF.

The rearrangement uses TRBV20-1 and TRBJ2-7. Looked up from germline, CDR1 is DFQATT and CDR2 is SNEGSKA (reference sequence). The CDR3 covers 16 residues. CDR3 region: CSARDVDPPQSYEQYF.

This clonotype ranks as medium-sized in terms of frequency. The V call is TRBV7-2, the J call TRBJ1-2. Germline CDR1 reads SGHTA; CDR2 reads FQGNSA. The CDR3 sequence is 15 residues long. The CDR3 spells CASSLGGGRNYGYTF. Complete variable domain (other parts from reference TRBV7-2 and TRBJ1-2): GAGVSQSPSNKVTEKGKDVELRCDPISGHTALYWYRQSLGQGLEFLIYFQGNSAPDKSGLPSDRFSAERTGGSVSTLTIQRTQQEDSAVYLCASSLGGGRNYGYTFGSGTRLTVV.

This chain connects TRBV18 to TRBJ2-7. CDR3 length: 12 amino acids. Looked up from germline, CDR1 is KGHSH and CDR2 is LQKENI. CDR3: CASSQGTYEQYF. The full variable domain, completed using reference TRBV18 and TRBJ2-7, is NAGVMQNPRHLVRRRGQEARLRCSPMKGHSHVYWYRQLPEEGLKFMVYLQKENIIDESGMPKERFSAEFPKEGPSILRIQQVVRGDSAAYFCASSQGTYEQYFGPGTRLTVT.

The V call is TRBV20-1, the J call TRBJ2-2; TCRdb calls TRBD1, which cannot be checked without DNA. The CDR3 sequence is 14 residues long. Germline CDR1 is DFQATT and CDR2 is SNEGSKA (reference sequence). This chain's CDR3 is CSARPLQSPGELFF.

The J gene is TRBJ1-4, the V gene TRBV11-2. The CDR3 sequence is 13 residues long. CDR1 is SGHAT and CDR2 is FQNNGV in the germline V gene. This CDR3 is CASSLVLNEKLFF.

Frequency places this clonotype as large (0.1 to 1%). V usage is TRBV6-5 and J usage is TRBJ2-1; checking the TCRdb D call of TRBD2 is not possible without DNA. The CDR3 totals 16 residues. CDR1 is MNHEY, CDR2 SVGAGI, per germline. CDR3: CASRLLSGGENNEQFF.

The CDR3 here is CAWSDYSGGYTF. This sequence joins TRBV30 and TRBJ1-2. This CDR3 comprises 12 residues. Germline V gene data show CDR1 as GTSNPN and CDR2 as SVGIG (reference sequence).

The chain joins TRBV9 to TRBJ1-2; absent DNA, TCRdb's TRBD1 call cannot be checked. The CDR3 runs 16 residues. Germline V gene data show CDR1 as SGDLS and CDR2 as YYNGEE. Here the CDR3 reads CASSPNPGTGGGGYTF.

This clonotype is labeled medium-sized based on frequency. The V call is TRBV30, the J call TRBJ1-2; TCRdb lists TRBD1, though no DNA is available to test this call. Germline CDR1 and CDR2: GTSNPN and SVGIG (reference sequence). The CDR3 is 13 residues long. This CDR3 is CAWSLGQGNGYTF.

CDR3: CAGQETANTGELFF. The chain recombines TRBV12-3 or TRBV12-4 with TRBJ2-2. CDR3 size: 14 residues.

The chain employs TRBV20-1 and TRBJ2-2; TCRdb designates TRBD1, a call that cannot be tested without DNA. The length of the CDR3 is 14 residues. The germline CDR1 and CDR2 sequences are DFQATT and SNEGSKA (reference sequence). CDR3 residues: CSARGERGAGELFF.

The chain has TRBV6-2 or TRBV6-3 and TRBJ2-5; TCRdb's D gene call, TRBD1, goes unchecked for lack of DNA. The length of the CDR3 is 13 residues. The germline V gene encodes CDR1 MNHEY and CDR2 SVGEGT. CDR3 sequence reads: CARPSPGQETQYF.

This clonotype is identified as medium-sized from frequency. The rearrangement links TRBV29-1 to TRBJ1-4. The CDR3 has 13 residues. Germline loops: CDR1 SQVTM, CDR2 ANQGSEA. The CDR3 loop reads CSARAGREEKLFF.

By frequency, this clonotype registers medium-sized. This sequence joins TRBV11-3 and TRBJ2-1; TCRdb reports TRBD2, a call that lacks DNA to check it against. Germline CDR1 reads SGHNT; CDR2 reads YENEEA. The CDR3 has 16 residues. The CDR3 loop reads CASSLGAGGPWDEQFF.

By frequency, this clonotype is large (0.1 to 1%). The V gene is TRBV7-2, the J gene TRBJ1-2; TCRdb calls TRBD1, which cannot be checked without DNA. Germline V lookup: CDR1 SGHTA, CDR2 FQGNSA. The CDR3 length is 12 residues. The CDR3 reads CASSWGENGYTF. The variable domain in full, completed from reference TRBV7-2 and TRBJ1-2, reads GAGVSQSPSNKVTEKGKDVELRCDPISGHTALYWYRQSLGQGLEFLIYFQGNSAPDKSGLPSDRFSAERTGGSVSTLTIQRTQQEDSAVYLCASSWGENGYTFGSGTRLTVV.

This chain joins TRBV10-3 and TRBJ2-1; TCRdb indicates TRBD1, and absent DNA this call remains unverified. Germline V lookup: CDR1 ENHRY, CDR2 SYGVKD. The CDR3 is 16 residues long. CDR3 residues: CAISESGQGAYNEQFF.

V is TRBV20-1 and J is TRBJ2-4; TCRdb calls TRBD1, which cannot be checked without DNA. This CDR3 is built from 18 residues. Germline assignment: CDR1 DFQATT and CDR2 SNEGSKA (reference sequence). CDR3 sequence reads: CSARDKEVGGSAKNIQYF.

CDR3 region: CAIPTGSTVGELFF. The rearrangement uses TRBV6-1 and TRBJ2-2; TCRdb indicates TRBD1, and absent DNA this call remains unverified. The CDR3 loop spans 14 amino acids. Germline V gene sequence: CDR1 MNHNS, CDR2 SASEGT.

The genes are TRBV11-3 and TRBJ2-7; the TCRdb D gene call, TRBD1, has no DNA to confirm it. CDR1 is SGHNT and CDR2 is YENEEA in the germline V gene. CDR3 length: 14 residues. CDR3 loop: CASSLAGGIYEQYF.